The 25 T cell receptor beta chains below come from one sample, sequenced in a study of blood T cell repertoires in COVID-19. Here immunoSEQ multiplex PCR was the method, and the copy in TCRdb shows in-frame clones only, minus some. This table has about 220,000 clones, roughly 86% appearing once. Input material: PBMCs or T cells enriched from blood (not recorded which). All receptors come from a woman aged 25 to 39 with acute COVID-19.

The chain joins TRBV5-5 to TRBJ2-7, with 9 bases that match TRBD1. The germline V gene encodes CDR1 SGHKS and CDR2 YYEKEE (reference sequence). The CDR3 contains 16 residues. V gave up 0 bases and J gave up 4 bases; unmatched junction bases: 8. CDR3 amino acids: CASSLALRDRVYEQYF. Written as DNA, the CDR3 is TGTGCCAGCAGCTTGGCGCTCCGGGACAGGGTTTACGAGCAGTACTTC. The full variable domain, in which reference TRBV5-5 and TRBJ2-7 provide the parts outside the CDR3, is DAGVTQSPTHLIKTRGQQVTLRCSPISGHKSVSWYQQVLGQGPQFIFQYYEKEERGRGNFPDRFSARQFPNYSSELNVNALLLGDSALYLCASSLALRDRVYEQYFGPGTRLTVT.

The V gene is TRBV10-2, the J gene TRBJ2-5, with D possibly being TRBD1 (6 bases). Trimming cost V 2 bases and J 5 bases, with 12 bases left between them. Per the germline V gene, CDR1 is WSHSY and CDR2 is SAAADI. This CDR3 has 14 amino acids. DNA of the CDR3: TGCGCCAGCAGTGAGAGTGGGGGCCGGGAGACCCAGTACTTC. It is translated as CASSESGGRETQYF.

This clone was counted a single time. The chain carries TRBV18 and TRBJ2-3; 8 bases agree with TRBD1. V shed 5 bases, J shed 3 bases, and the junction held 4 bases outside the gene matches. CDR3 length equals 14 residues. In germline, CDR1 is KGHSH, CDR2 LQKENI. The CDR3 spells CASSSTGVTDTQYF. For the CDR3, the DNA is TGTGCCAGCTCATCGACAGGGGTAACAGATACGCAGTATTTT.

This chain links TRBV18 with TRBJ1-1; weak D call: TRBD1 (6 bases). V lost 3 bases, J lost 3 bases, and 14 bases lay in between. The CDR3 length is 15 residues. Germline V gene lookup returns CDR1 KGHSH and CDR2 LQKENI. This CDR3 reads CASSPGTSRDTEAFF. Written as DNA, the CDR3 is TGTGCCAGCTCACCGGGGACAAGCAGGGACACTGAAGCTTTCTTT.

The chain recombines TRBV3-1 (or the pseudogene TRBV3-2) with TRBJ2-1, with a tentative D call TRBD1 (6 bases). V gave up 4 bases and J gave up 6 bases, with 10 bases separating them. Germline V gene lookup returns CDR1 LGHDT and CDR2 YNNKEL (reference sequence). This CDR3 region has 13 residues. The CDR3 is CASSREGGNEQFF. The CDR3 DNA is TGTGCCAGCAGCCGGGAAGGGGGCAATGAGCAGTTCTTC.

V and J are TRBV2 and TRBJ2-3; D is possibly TRBD1 (6 bases). Germline lookup yields CDR1 SNHLY and CDR2 FYNNEI. The V end was cut by 6 bases, the J end by 4 bases, with 11 bases between. The length of the CDR3 is 13 residues. The CDR3, as DNA: TGTGCCAGCAGGGACGACAGGTCAGATACGCAGTATTTT. Translation gives CASRDDRSDTQYF.

The chain uses TRBV29-1 and TRBJ2-7; maybe TRBD1 (5 bases). The CDR3 spans 12 residues. The germline V gene has CDR1 SQVTM and CDR2 ANQGSEA. V lost 5 bases and J 5 bases, leaving 13 bases between the germline ends. DNA for the CDR3: TGCAGCGTTACCGCGGTGACAGACGAGCAGTACTTC. Its protein product is CSVTAVTDEQYF.

The V call is TRBV9, the J call TRBJ2-2, with 7 bases identical to TRBD1. The length of the CDR3 is 17 residues. Germline lookup yields CDR1 SGDLS and CDR2 YYNGEE. J lost 2 bases, V lost 2 bases, and 9 bases had no gene match. The CDR3 DNA reads as TGTGCCAGCAGCGTGTCCGGGACAGAGATTAACACCGGGGAGCTGTTTTTT. Its translation is CASSVSGTEINTGELFF. Full variable domain (rest looked up from reference TRBV9 and TRBJ2-2): DSGVTQTPKHLITATGQRVTLRCSPRSGDLSVYWYQQSLDQGLQFLIQYYNGEERAKGNILERFSAQQFPDLHSELNLSSLELGDSALYFCASSVSGTEINTGELFFGEGSRLTVL.

CDR3 DNA sequence: TGTGCCAGCAGCTTAGCAGTGTCGGCTAATGAAAAACTGTTTTTT. It is translated as CASSLAVSANEKLFF. The chain couples TRBV7-9 to TRBJ1-4; D is unresolved. Trimming removed 0 bases from V and 3 bases from J, with 8 bases in between. This CDR3 spans 15 amino acids. From germline, CDR1 is SEHNR and CDR2 FQNEAQ (reference sequence).

CDR3 sequence: CASSLERDSEQFF. Written as DNA, the CDR3 is TGTGCCAGCAGCTTAGAGAGGGACTCTGAGCAGTTCTTC. This chain links TRBV7-9 with TRBJ2-1; D is possibly TRBD2 (6 bases). Trimming took off 1 base at V and 9 bases at J, with 10 bases between the two ends. The length of the CDR3 is 13 residues. Looked up from germline, CDR1 is SEHNR and CDR2 is FQNEAQ (reference sequence).

The CDR3 protein is CASGQISGGVNQETQYF. The CDR3 nucleotides are TGCGCCAGCGGTCAAATATCAGGGGGCGTAAACCAAGAGACCCAGTACTTC. This sequence joins TRBV4-1 and TRBJ2-5, with TRBD1 matching 8 bases. The CDR3 runs to 17 residues. In germline, CDR1 is MGHRA, CDR2 YSYEKL. V lost 8 bases to trimming and J lost 0 bases; unmatched junction nucleotides: 14.

This rearrangement joins TRBV27 to TRBJ1-6, with 7 bases identical to TRBD1. Germline-derived CDR1 and CDR2 are MNHEY and SMNVEV (reference sequence). The CDR3 sequence is 14 residues long. The V segment lost 3 bases and the J segment 9 bases; nucleotides outside the gene matches: 5. The CDR3 DNA reads TGTGCCAGCAGTTTCGGGACAGCCAGTTCACCCCTCCACTTT. This gives the protein CASSFGTASSPLHF.

The rearrangement joins TRBV10-1 to TRBJ1-5, with D unclear. The V gene's germline CDR1 is WNHNN and CDR2 SYGVQD (reference sequence). Trimming removed 1 base at V and 5 bases at J, with 6 bases between. The CDR3 loop spans 13 amino acids. In DNA form, the CDR3 reads TGCGCCAGCAGTGAGTTCGGGGATCAGCCCCAGCATTTT. Encoded protein: CASSEFGDQPQHF.

This sequence joins TRBV18 and TRBJ2-7, with D unclear. CDR1 and CDR2 from the germline V gene are KGHSH and LQKENI. The length of the CDR3 is 13 residues. Trimming took off 3 bases at V and 3 bases at J, with 9 bases between the two ends. The CDR3 nucleotides are TGTGCCAGCTCACCCAGTCAGGACTACGAGCAGTACTTC. Its translation is CASSPSQDYEQYF.

This clone was seen more than once but under ten times. The chain joins TRBV30 to TRBJ2-7, with D unresolved. Germline loops: CDR1 GTSNPN, CDR2 SVGIG (reference sequence). CDR3 length: 11 amino acids. V lost 2 bases and J 3 bases, leaving 5 bases between the germline ends. For the CDR3, the DNA is TGTGCCTGGAGTCGGTTCTACGAGCAGTACTTC. This gives the protein CAWSRFYEQYF.

This chain joins TRBV18 and TRBJ1-5; no reliable D call. Trimming removed 2 bases at V and 8 bases at J, with 10 bases between. The germline gives CDR1 KGHSH, CDR2 LQKENI. The CDR3 runs 13 residues. CDR3 DNA sequence: TGTGCCAGCTCACCAGGCAGGCGGGAGCCCCAGCATTTT. Its translation: CASSPGRREPQHF.

The chain links TRBV18 to TRBJ2-5, with 12 nucleotides matching TRBD2. The CDR3 loop spans 15 amino acids. After removal of 6 bases from V and 4 bases from J, the junction contained 6 bases not matched to a gene. Germline V CDR1 and CDR2: KGHSH, LQKENI. The CDR3 region has the DNA TGTGCCAGCTCTCCCACTAGCGGGGGGACAGAGACCCAGTACTTC. Translating gives CASSPTSGGTETQYF.

As for this clone: The same CDR3 is also encoded by other DNA sequences in this sample. The J gene is TRBJ1-1, the V gene TRBV12-3 or TRBV12-4; no clear D gene. Trimming pared 5 bases from V and 3 bases from J, leaving 4 bases between. The CDR3 totals 11 residues. The CDR3 DNA sequence: TGTGCCAGCAGTCCCGACACTGAAGCTTTCTTT. This translates into CASSPDTEAFF.

This rearrangement joins TRBV12-5 to TRBJ2-1; D is uncertain. The CDR3 extends over 10 amino acids. Trimming took off 4 bases at V and 7 bases at J, with 2 bases between the two ends. Germline V gene lookup returns CDR1 LGHNT and CDR2 FRNRAP. In nucleotides, the CDR3 is TGTGCTAGTGGTTCAAATGAGCAGTTCTTC. Translated: CASGSNEQFF.

The chain joins TRBV12-3 or TRBV12-4 to TRBJ2-7; TRBD2 matches at 7 bases. V trimming: 4 bases; J trimming: 4 bases; junction bases outside the gene matches: 4. The CDR3 runs to 13 residues. For the CDR3, the DNA is TGTGCCAGCAGTTGGACCGGGGGGTACGAGCAGTACTTC. Its translation is CASSWTGGYEQYF.

This clone was seen a single time. Other nucleotide sequences from this sample produce the same CDR3. J is TRBJ2-7 and V is TRBV12-3 or TRBV12-4; D not resolved. The germline V and J ends were trimmed by 5 bases and 3 bases, with 5 bases remaining between them. The CDR3 contains 11 residues. The CDR3 DNA reads TGTGCCAGCAGTCGAGGCTACGAGCAGTACTTC. Translation gives CASSRGYEQYF.

This clone is a singleton in its sample. The gene calls are TRBV7-2 and TRBJ2-7, with a tentative D call TRBD2 (6 bases). The V and J ends lost 3 bases and 0 bases respectively, with 12 bases between them. Germline loops: CDR1 SGHTA, CDR2 FQGNSA. The CDR3 loop spans 15 amino acids. CDR3 sequence (DNA): TGTGCCAGCAGCTTCGGAGGGGCAGCCTCCTACGAGCAGTACTTC. This translates into CASSFGGAASYEQYF. Complete variable domain (other parts from reference TRBV7-2 and TRBJ2-7): GAGVSQSPSNKVTEKGKDVELRCDPISGHTALYWYRQSLGQGLEFLIYFQGNSAPDKSGLPSDRFSAERTGGSVSTLTIQRTQQEDSAVYLCASSFGGAASYEQYFGPGTRLTVT.

The J gene is TRBJ1-1, the V gene TRBV6-6, with a possible D match to TRBD1 (6 bases). The CDR3 consists of 14 residues. The ends were cut back, 6 bases at V and 0 bases at J, with 11 bases in the middle. Germline lookup yields CDR1 MNHNY and CDR2 SVGAGI (reference sequence). CDR3 sequence (DNA): TGTGCCAGCAGGCTGGGGGCATTGAACACTGAAGCTTTCTTT. Protein: CASRLGALNTEAFF.

This clone has only one observation. The chain carries TRBV7-2 and TRBJ1-6, with 8 bases fitting TRBD1. V trimming: 3 bases; J trimming: 7 bases; junction bases outside the gene matches: 11. The CDR3 runs to 17 residues. Germline values: CDR1 SGHTA, CDR2 FQGNSA. The chain's CDR3 is CASSFGLGQGRNSPLHF. The CDR3 DNA reads TGTGCCAGCAGCTTCGGGCTCGGACAGGGAAGGAATTCACCCCTCCACTTT.

This clone was seen only once. The chain links TRBV5-6 to TRBJ2-1, with 7 bases identical to TRBD1. This CDR3 has 15 residues. Germline V lookup: CDR1 SGHDT, CDR2 YYEEEE. The V and J ends lost 3 bases and 6 bases, in that order; junction bases with no gene match: 9. The CDR3 nucleotides are TGTGCCAGCAGCTCCTCAGGGGGTGGTGGCAATGAGCAGTTCTTC. This sequence encodes CASSSSGGGGNEQFF.